This T cell receptor (beta chain) was obtained from a study of blood T cell repertoires in COVID-19. The CDR3 runs to 13 residues. Trimming took off 3 bases at V and 3 bases at J, with 9 bases between the two ends. The germline CDR1 and CDR2 sequences are SGHRS and YFSETQ. The repertoire was sequenced with immunoSEQ multiplex PCR; TCRdb's copy has only in-frame clones and lacks some. This table has around 620,000 clones, just under 90% appearing once. The TCR sequence derives from a woman younger than 35 with acute or convalescent COVID-19. The material sequenced was peripheral blood. This sequence joins TRBV5-1 and TRBJ1-2, with unresolved D. The CDR3 DNA reads as TGCGCCAGCAGCTCGGGATGGGACTATGGCTACACCTTC. Amino acids: CASSSGWDYGYTF. The full variable domain, in which reference TRBV5-1 and TRBJ1-2 provide the parts outside the CDR3, is KAGVTQTPRYLIKTRGQQVTLSCSPISGHRSVSWYQQTPGQGLQFLFEYFSETQRNKGNFPGRFSGRQFSNSRSEMNVSTLELGDSALYLCASSSGWDYGYTFGSGTRLTVV.